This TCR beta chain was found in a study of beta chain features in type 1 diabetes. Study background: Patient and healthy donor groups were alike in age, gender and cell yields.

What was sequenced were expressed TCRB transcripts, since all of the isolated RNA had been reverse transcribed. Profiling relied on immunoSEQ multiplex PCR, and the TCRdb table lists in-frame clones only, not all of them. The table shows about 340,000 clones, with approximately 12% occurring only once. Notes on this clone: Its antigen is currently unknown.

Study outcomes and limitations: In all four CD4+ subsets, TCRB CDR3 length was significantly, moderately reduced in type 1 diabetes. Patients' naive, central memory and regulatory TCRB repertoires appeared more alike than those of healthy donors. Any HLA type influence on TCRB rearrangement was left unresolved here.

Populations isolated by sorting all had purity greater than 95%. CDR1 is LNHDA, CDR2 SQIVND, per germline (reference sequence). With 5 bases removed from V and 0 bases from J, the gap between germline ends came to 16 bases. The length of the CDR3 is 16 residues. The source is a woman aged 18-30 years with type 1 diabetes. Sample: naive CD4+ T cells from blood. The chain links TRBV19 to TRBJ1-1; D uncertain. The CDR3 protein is CASSRDGAPMNTEAFF. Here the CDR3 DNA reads TGTGCCAGTAGTCGAGACGGAGCCCCTATGAACACTGAAGCTTTCTTT.